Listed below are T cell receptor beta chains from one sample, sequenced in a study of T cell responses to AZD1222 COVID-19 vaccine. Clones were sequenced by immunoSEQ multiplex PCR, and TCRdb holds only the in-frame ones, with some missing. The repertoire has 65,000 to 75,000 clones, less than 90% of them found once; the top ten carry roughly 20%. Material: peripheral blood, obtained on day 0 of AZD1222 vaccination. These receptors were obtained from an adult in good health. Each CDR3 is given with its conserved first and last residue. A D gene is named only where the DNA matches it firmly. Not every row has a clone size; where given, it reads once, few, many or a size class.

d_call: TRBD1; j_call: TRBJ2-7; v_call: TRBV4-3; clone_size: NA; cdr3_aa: CASSQGDRSYEQYF; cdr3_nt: TGCGCCAGCAGCCAAGGGGACAGGTCCTACGAGCAGTACTTC
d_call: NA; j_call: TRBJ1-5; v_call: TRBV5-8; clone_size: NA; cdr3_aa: CASSLDTTSNQPQHF; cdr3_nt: TGTGCCAGCAGCTTGGATACAACGAGCAATCAGCCCCAGCATTTT
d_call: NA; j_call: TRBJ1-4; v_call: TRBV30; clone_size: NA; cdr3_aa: CAWSVITAGNEKLFF; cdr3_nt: TGTGCCTGGAGTGTGATAACGGCCGGGAATGAAAAACTGTTTTTT
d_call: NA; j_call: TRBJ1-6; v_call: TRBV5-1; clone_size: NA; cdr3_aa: CASSLLAGLDSPLHF; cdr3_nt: TGCGCCAGCAGCTTGTTGGCAGGATTGGATTCACCCCTCCACTTT
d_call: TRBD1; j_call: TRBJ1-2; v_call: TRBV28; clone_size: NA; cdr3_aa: CASSPTVTGGYGYTF; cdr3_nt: TGTGCCAGCAGTCCTACGGTTACAGGGGGCTATGGCTACACCTTC
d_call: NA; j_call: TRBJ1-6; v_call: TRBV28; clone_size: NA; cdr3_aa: CASSLIQGASYNSPLHF; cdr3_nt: TGTGCCAGCAGTCTTATACAGGGTGCCTCCTATAATTCACCCCTCCACTTT
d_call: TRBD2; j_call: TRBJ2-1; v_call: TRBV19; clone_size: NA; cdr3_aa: CASSGRGLAGVYSYNEQFF; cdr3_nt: TGTGCCAGTAGTGGCCGGGGACTAGCGGGAGTCTATTCCTACAATGAGCAGTTCTTC
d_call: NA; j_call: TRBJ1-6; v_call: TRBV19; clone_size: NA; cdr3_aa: CASSISIASGNRSPLHF; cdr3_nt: TGTGCCAGTAGTATAAGTATCGCTTCGGGGAATCGTTCACCCCTCCACTTT
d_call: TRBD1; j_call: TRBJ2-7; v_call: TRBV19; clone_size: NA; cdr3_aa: CASRPTAGTGGREQYF; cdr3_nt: TGTGCCAGTAGACCCACCGCAGGGACAGGGGGGCGCGAGCAGTACTTC
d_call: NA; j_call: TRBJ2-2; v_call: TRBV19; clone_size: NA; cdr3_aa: CASSMNRDQRRELFF; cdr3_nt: TGTGCCAGTAGTATGAACAGAGACCAGAGGAGGGAGCTGTTTTTT
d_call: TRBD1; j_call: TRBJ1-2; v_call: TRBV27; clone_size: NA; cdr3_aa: CASKGAGTGHGYTF; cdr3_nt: TGTGCCAGCAAGGGGGCCGGGACAGGGCACGGCTACACCTTC
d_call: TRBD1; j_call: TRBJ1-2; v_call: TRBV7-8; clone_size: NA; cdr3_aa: CASSLRDRNYGYTF; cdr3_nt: TGTGCCAGCAGCCTCCGGGACAGAAACTATGGCTACACCTTC
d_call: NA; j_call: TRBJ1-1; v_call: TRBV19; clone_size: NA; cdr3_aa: CASRAGVIEAFF; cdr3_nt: TGTGCCAGTAGGGCAGGGGTAATAGAAGCTTTCTTT
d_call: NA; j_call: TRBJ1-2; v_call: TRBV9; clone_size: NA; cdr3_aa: CASSVAHEGYTF; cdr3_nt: TGTGCCAGCAGCGTGGCACACGAGGGCTACACCTTC
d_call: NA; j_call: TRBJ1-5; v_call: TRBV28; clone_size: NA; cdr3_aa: CASSGQWGNQPQHF; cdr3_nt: TGTGCCAGCAGTGGACAGTGGGGCAATCAGCCCCAGCATTTT
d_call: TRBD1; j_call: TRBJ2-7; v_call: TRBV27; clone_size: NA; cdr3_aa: CASSPGTGDWCF; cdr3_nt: TGTGCCAGCAGTCCCGGGACAGGGGATTGGTGCTTC
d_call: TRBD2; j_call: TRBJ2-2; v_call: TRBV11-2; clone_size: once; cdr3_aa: CASSPRTSGNTGELFF; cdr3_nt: TGTGCCAGCAGCCCCCGGACTAGCGGCAACACCGGGGAGCTGTTTTTT
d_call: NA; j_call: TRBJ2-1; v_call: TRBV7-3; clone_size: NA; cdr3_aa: CASSPGWGNEQFF; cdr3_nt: TGTGCCAGCAGCCCCGGTTGGGGCAATGAGCAGTTCTTC
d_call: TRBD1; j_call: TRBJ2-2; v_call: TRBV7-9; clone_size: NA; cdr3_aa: CASPFTGTGVTGELFF; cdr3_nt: TGTGCCAGCCCCTTCACCGGGACAGGGGTGACCGGGGAGCTGTTTTTT
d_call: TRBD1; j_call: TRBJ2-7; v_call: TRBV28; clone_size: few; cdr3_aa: CASSGTGIWEQYF; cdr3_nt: TGTGCCAGCTCCGGGACAGGGATTTGGGAGCAGTACTTC
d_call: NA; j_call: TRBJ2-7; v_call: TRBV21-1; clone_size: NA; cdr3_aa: CASSSCRVPLLSYEQYF; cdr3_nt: TGTGCCAGCAGCAGCTGTCGGGTCCCCCTCCTCTCCTACGAGCAGTACTTC
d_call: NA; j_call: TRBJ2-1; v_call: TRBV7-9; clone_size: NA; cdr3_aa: CASSAGTAQFF; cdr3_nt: TGTGCCAGCAGCGCCGGGACCGCACAGTTCTTC
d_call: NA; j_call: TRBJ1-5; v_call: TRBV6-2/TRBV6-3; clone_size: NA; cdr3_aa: CASSEWGDQPQHF; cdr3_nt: TGTGCCAGCAGCGAATGGGGGGATCAGCCCCAGCATTTT
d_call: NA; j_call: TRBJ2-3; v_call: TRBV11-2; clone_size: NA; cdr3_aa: CASGRGVTQYF; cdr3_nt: TGTGCCAGCGGTCGGGGTGTGACGCAGTATTTT
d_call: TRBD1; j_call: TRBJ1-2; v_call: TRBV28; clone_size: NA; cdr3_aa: CASSFDQGARGYTF; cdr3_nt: TGTGCCAGCAGTTTTGATCAGGGGGCGCGTGGCTACACCTTC
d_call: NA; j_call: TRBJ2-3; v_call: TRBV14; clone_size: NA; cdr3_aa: CASSQAGTGPRDTQYF; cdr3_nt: TGTGCCAGCAGCCAAGCAGGGACGGGTCCACGTGATACGCAGTATTTT
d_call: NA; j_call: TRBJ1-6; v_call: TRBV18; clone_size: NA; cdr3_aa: CASSLLDNSPLHF; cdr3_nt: TGTGCCAGCTCTCTCCTCGATAATTCACCCCTCCACTTT
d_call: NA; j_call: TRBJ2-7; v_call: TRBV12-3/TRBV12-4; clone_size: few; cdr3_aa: CASSLNNNYEQYF; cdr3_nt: TGTGCCAGCAGTTTAAACAATAACTACGAGCAGTACTTC
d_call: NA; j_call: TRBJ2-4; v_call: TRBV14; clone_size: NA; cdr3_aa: CASTSGFRDF; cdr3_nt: TGTGCCAGCACCAGTGGGTTTCGGGACTTC
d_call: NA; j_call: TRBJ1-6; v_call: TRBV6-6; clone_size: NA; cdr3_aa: CASSQDSNSPLHF; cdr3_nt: TGTGCCAGCAGTCAAGACAGCAATTCACCCCTCCACTTT
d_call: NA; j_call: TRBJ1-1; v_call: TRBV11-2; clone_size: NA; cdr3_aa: CRTEGNTEAFF; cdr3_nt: TGTAGGACAGAAGGTAACACTGAAGCTTTCTTT
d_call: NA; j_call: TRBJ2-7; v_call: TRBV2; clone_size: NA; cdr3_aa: CASTAGNSYEQYF; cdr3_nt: TGTGCCAGCACGGCGGGGAACTCCTACGAGCAGTACTTC
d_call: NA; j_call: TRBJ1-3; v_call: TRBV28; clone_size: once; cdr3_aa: CASSPHSFFTIYF; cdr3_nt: TGTGCCAGCAGTCCGCACAGTTTTTTCACCATATATTTT
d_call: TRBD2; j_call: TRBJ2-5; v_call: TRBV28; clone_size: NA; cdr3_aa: CASRKSGGSGFGQETQYF; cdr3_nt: TGTGCCAGCAGGAAGAGCGGGGGTTCAGGATTTGGCCAAGAGACCCAGTACTTC
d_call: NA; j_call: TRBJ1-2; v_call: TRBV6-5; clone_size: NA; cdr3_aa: CASRRHENYGYTF; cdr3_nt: TGTGCCAGCAGACGACATGAAAACTATGGCTACACCTTC
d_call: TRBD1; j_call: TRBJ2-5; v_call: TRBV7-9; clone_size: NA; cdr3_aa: CASSPQGRETQYF; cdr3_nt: TGTGCCAGCAGCCCACAGGGGCGGGAGACCCAGTACTTC
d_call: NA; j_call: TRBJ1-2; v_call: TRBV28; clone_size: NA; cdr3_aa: CASSLTRTNYGYTF; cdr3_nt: TGTGCCAGCAGTTTAACCCGGACAAACTATGGCTACACCTTC
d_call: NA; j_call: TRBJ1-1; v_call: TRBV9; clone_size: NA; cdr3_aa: CASSVGSWGNTEAFF; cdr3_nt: TGTGCCAGCAGCGTGGGGTCCTGGGGTAACACTGAAGCTTTCTTT
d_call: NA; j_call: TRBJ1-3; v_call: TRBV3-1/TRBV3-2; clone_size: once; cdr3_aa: CASSQDEVTIYF; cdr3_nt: TGTGCCAGCAGCCAAGATGAGGTTACCATATATTTT
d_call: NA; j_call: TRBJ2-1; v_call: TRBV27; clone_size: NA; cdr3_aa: CASSLRGGAGNEQFF; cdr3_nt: TGTGCCAGCAGTTTACGTGGGGGGGCGGGCAATGAGCAGTTCTTC
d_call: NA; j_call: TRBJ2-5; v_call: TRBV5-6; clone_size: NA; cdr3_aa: CASSPRGGLYQETQYF; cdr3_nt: TGTGCCAGCAGCCCCAGGGGGGGACTGTACCAAGAGACCCAGTACTTC